The 8 T cell receptor beta chains given below trace back to one sample, sequenced in a study of T cell clonotyping in hematopoietic cell transplantation (dated by TCRdb to about 2021). Library prep was done by the immunoSEQ multiplex PCR assay. Sourced from immuneACCESS, this table was stored by TCRdb with only in-frame sequences that have V and J called. A share of the clones is absent; for the studies checked, an unresolved V gene accounts for under half, and the remainder has no known explanation. A total of 10,000 to 15,000 clones appear in this sample, roughly 92% of them only once. Jointly, the top ten make up 6.5% to 9% of the sample. The time point label here, explained by the study, means: 100 days after allo-HCT. The sample consisted of PBMCs, taken 100 days after allogeneic stem cell transplant. All receptors derive from a female patient aged 50-60 years who had an allogeneic stem cell transplant from an unrelated donor, so the T cells may come from the graft donor. Some clones in this sample may be carry-over from other donors' samples.

The chain carries TRBV7-9 and TRBJ1-2; 7 nucleotides agree with TRBD1. This CDR3 region has 15 residues. V trimming: 1 base; J trimming: 8 bases; junction bases outside the gene matches: 10. Germline values: CDR1 SEHNR, CDR2 FQNEAQ (reference sequence). The CDR3 loop is CASSLGQGMLSGYTF. The CDR3 nucleotides read TGTGCCAGCAGCTTAGGACAGGGAATGCTTTCCGGCTACACCTTC. The full variable domain, its missing parts supplied by reference TRBV7-9 and TRBJ1-2, is DTGVSQNPRHKITKRGQNVTFRCDPISEHNRLYWYRQTLGQGPEFLTYFQNEAQLEKSRLLSDRFSAERPKGSFSTLEIQRTEQGDSAMYLCASSLGQGMLSGYTFGSGTRLTVV.

V gene TRBV7-9 combines with J gene TRBJ2-3, with 8 positions matching TRBD2. V lost 4 bases and J lost 5; bases outside the gene matches: 11. The CDR3 has 16 amino acids. Germline lookup yields CDR1 SEHNR and CDR2 FQNEAQ (reference sequence). The CDR3 sequence is CASSSYSGARGDTQYF. Here the CDR3 DNA reads TGTGCCAGCAGCTCCTATAGCGGGGCCAGGGGAGATACGCAGTATTTT.

This rearrangement joins TRBV9 to TRBJ2-1, with 13 bases matching TRBD2. CDR3 length: 17 amino acids. Germline-derived CDR1 and CDR2 are SGDLS and YYNGEE. The V gene end was trimmed by 0 bases and the J gene end by 0 bases; junction bases not matched to a gene: 0. The CDR3 region has the DNA TGTGCCAGCAGCGTAGGGACTAGCGGGAGCTCCTACAATGAGCAGTTCTTC. The encoded protein is CASSVGTSGSSYNEQFF.

The rearrangement uses TRBV28 and TRBJ1-4; 8 bases fit TRBD1. This CDR3 region has 15 residues. Germline V CDR1 and CDR2: MDHEN, SYDVKM. Trimming took 2 bases from V and 5 from J; bases not matched to a gene: 4. CDR3 region: CASSLPRQGNEKLFF. Here the CDR3 DNA reads TGTGCCAGCAGTTTACCGCGACAGGGGAATGAAAAACTGTTTTTT.

This rearrangement joins TRBV25-1 to TRBJ1-4; D not certain. The V end lost 0 bases, the J end lost 3 bases, and 8 bases lay between the germline ends. CDR3 size: 15 residues. Per the germline V gene, CDR1 is MGHDK and CDR2 is SYGVNS. In DNA, the CDR3 is TGTGCCAGCAGTGAATACAACATAGCTAATGAAAAACTGTTTTTT. Protein: CASSEYNIANEKLFF.

The chain uses TRBV7-9 and TRBJ2-2; D is ambiguous. The CDR3 is made up of 13 amino acids. Germline CDR1 and CDR2: SEHNR and FQNEAQ (reference sequence). Trimming removed 3 bases at V and 5 bases at J, with 7 bases between. CDR3 sequence: CASSLWSTGELFF. DNA for the CDR3: TGTGCCAGCAGCTTGTGGTCTACCGGGGAGCTGTTTTTT.

The chain carries TRBV28 and TRBJ2-7; D remains ambiguous. Germline V gene data show CDR1 as MDHEN and CDR2 as SYDVKM. This CDR3 has 13 amino acids. Trimming cost V 5 bases and J 0 bases, with 8 bases left between them. The CDR3 nucleotides read TGTGCCAGCAGTAGTCCGAACTCCTACGAGCAGTACGTC. Its translation: CASSSPNSYEQYV.

The gene calls are TRBV28 and TRBJ2-3; 7 bases are shared with TRBD2. V lost 4 bases, J lost 0 bases, and 13 bases stayed unmatched. This CDR3 has 18 residues. Germline V CDR1 and CDR2: MDHEN, SYDVKM. This CDR3 is CASSSPRGAGSSTDTQYF. CDR3 DNA sequence: TGTGCCAGCAGTTCCCCGAGGGGAGCGGGATCTAGCACAGATACGCAGTATTTT.